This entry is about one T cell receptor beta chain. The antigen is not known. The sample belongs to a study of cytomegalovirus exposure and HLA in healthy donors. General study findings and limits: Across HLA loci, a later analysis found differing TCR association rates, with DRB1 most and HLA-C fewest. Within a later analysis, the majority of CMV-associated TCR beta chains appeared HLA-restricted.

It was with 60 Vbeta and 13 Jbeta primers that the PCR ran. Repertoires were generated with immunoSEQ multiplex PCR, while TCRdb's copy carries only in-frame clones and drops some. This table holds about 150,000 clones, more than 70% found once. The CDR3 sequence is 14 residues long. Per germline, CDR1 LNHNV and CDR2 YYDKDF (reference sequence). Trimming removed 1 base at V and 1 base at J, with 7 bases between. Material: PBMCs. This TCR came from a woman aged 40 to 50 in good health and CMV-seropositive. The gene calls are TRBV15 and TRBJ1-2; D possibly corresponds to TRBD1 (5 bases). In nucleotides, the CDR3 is TGTGCCACCAGCAGAGGACAGCTTAACTATGGCTACACCTTC. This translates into CATSRGQLNYGYTF. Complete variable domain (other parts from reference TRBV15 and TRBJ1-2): DAMVIQNPRYQVTQFGKPVTLSCSQTLNHNVMYWYQQKSSQAPKLLFHYYDKDFNNEADTPDNFQSRRPNTSFCFLDIRSPGLGDTAMYLCATSRGQLNYGYTFGSGTRLTVV.